The rows below give T cell receptor beta chains drawn from one sample of a study of cytomegalovirus exposure and HLA in healthy donors. The protocol was immunoSEQ multiplex PCR, while the TCRdb copy is restricted to in-frame clones and leaves out a portion. The data hold under 200,000 clones, with 70% to 90% observed a single time. The specimen sequenced was PBMCs. Receptor source: a man aged 18-30 years in good health and CMV-seropositive. The CDR3 runs from the conserved cysteine through the conserved F or W. Fields, in order: D gene, J gene, V gene, clone size, CDR3 DNA, CDR3 protein. A D gene is named only where the DNA matches it firmly. Clone size, where shown, is once, few, many, or a class for clones that have expanded.

>.|TRBJ2-3|TRBV28|.
TGTGCCAGCAGTTTATCTTCGATACCGCAGGGGACAGATACGCAGTATTTT
CASSLSSIPQGTDTQYF
>TRBD2|TRBJ2-2|TRBV5-1|.
TGCGCCAGCAGCTTGGCCGGTGGACGGGAGGTGGCCGGGGAGCTGTTTTTT
CASSLAGGREVAGELFF
>.|TRBJ1-5|TRBV15|.
TGTGCCACCAGCAGAGTGACGGGGGAGTTTGGTCAGCCCCAGCATTTT
CATSRVTGEFGQPQHF
>TRBD1|TRBJ1-6|TRBV6-5|.
TGTGCCAGCAGGTGGACAGGAGAAATATATTCACCCCTCCACTTT
CASRWTGEIYSPLHF
>.|TRBJ1-6|TRBV5-6|few
TGTGCCAGCAGCTTGGGAGGGCGTGGGCCACCCCTCCACTTT
CASSLGGRGPPLHF
>.|TRBJ2-1|TRBV25-1|.
TGTGCCAGCAGTGAATATAGCGGCGGTGAGCAGTTCTTC
CASSEYSGGEQFF
>.|TRBJ2-7|TRBV7-2|few
TGTGCCAGCAGCCCCGCCTACGAGCAGTACTTC
CASSPAYEQYF
>TRBD1|TRBJ1-5|TRBV5-6|.
TGTGCCAGCAGCCTTGGACAGGGGGCCGTTCAGCCCCAGCATTTT
CASSLGQGAVQPQHF
>.|TRBJ2-7|TRBV6-1|.
TGTGCCAGCAGTGACGATGACCTAGGCTCCGGACTGGACTACGAGCAGTACTTC
CASSDDDLGSGLDYEQYF
>TRBD1|TRBJ2-1|TRBV5-6|.
TGTGCCAGCAGCCTCCTCCGGGACAGGGTTTCCGATGAGCAGTTCTTC
CASSLLRDRVSDEQFF
>.|TRBJ1-1|TRBV2|.
TGTGCCAGCAGTGAAGCTCAAGGACAGATGGCTGAAGCTTTCTTT
CASSEAQGQMAEAFF
>TRBD1|TRBJ2-3|TRBV9|.
TGTGCCAGCAGAGGGGGCGGGACAGATACGCAGTATTTT
CASRGGGTDTQYF
>.|TRBJ1-6|TRBV27|.
TGTGCCAGCAGTTTACTCCCACAGGTTATGAATTCACCCCTCCACTTT
CASSLLPQVMNSPLHF
>.|TRBJ2-1|TRBV5-1|.
TGCGCCAGCAGCTTGATAGACAATGAGCAGTTCTTC
CASSLIDNEQFF
>.|TRBJ2-7|TRBV6-5|.
TGTGCCAGCAGTTTACAGGGTACCTACGACGAGCAGTACTTC
CASSLQGTYDEQYF
>.|TRBJ2-7|TRBV6-6|few
TGTGCCAGCAGTCGTGGGGGGAACTACGAGCAGTACTTC
CASSRGGNYEQYF
>TRBD1|TRBJ1-1|TRBV14|once
TGTGCCAGCAGCTCAAGGGGGCTGGGAGCTTTCTTT
CASSSRGLGAFF
>.|TRBJ1-3|TRBV4-3|.
TGCGCCAGCAGCCAAGATCGTACGACAGCTGGAAACACCATATATTTT
CASSQDRTTAGNTIYF
>TRBD2|TRBJ2-2|TRBV11-3|.
TGTGCCAGCAGTTCGGGCGGTAGCGGGACCACCGGGGAGCTGTTTTTT
CASSSGGSGTTGELFF
>TRBD2|TRBJ2-3|TRBV7-7|few
TGTGCCAGCAGCTTATTAACTAGCGGGGGAACAGATACGCAGTATTTT
CASSLLTSGGTDTQYF
>TRBD2|TRBJ2-2|TRBV7-2|.
TGTGCCAGCAGCTTAGCGTTAGCGGGGGACACCGGGGAGCTGTTTTTT
CASSLALAGDTGELFF
>.|TRBJ1-5|TRBV4-3|few
TGCGCCAGCAGCCGGGAGCTACAGGGCACCGGTCAGCCCCAGCATTTT
CASSRELQGTGQPQHF
>.|TRBJ2-5|TRBV18|few
TGTGCCAGCTCACCCTTAAATCAAGAGACCCAGTACTTC
CASSPLNQETQYF
>.|TRBJ1-2|TRBV2|.
TGTGCCAGCAGTGTGGAGCAGGGTATCCATGGCTACACCTTC
CASSVEQGIHGYTF
>TRBD2|TRBJ2-1|TRBV9|.
TGTGCCAGCAGCGTTAGCGGGAGCCCCTACAATGAGCAGTTCTTC
CASSVSGSPYNEQFF
>.|TRBJ1-5|TRBV7-8|.
TGTGCCAGCAGCTCAGACAGTAAAGTAAGGAATTTT
CASSSDSKVRNF
>.|TRBJ1-2|TRBV9|.
TGTGCCAGCAGCGCAGGAACGAGGGATTATGGCTACACCTTC
CASSAGTRDYGYTF
>.|TRBJ1-2|TRBV2|.
TGTGCCAGCAGCCACAGGGACCTCTATGGCTACACCTTC
CASSHRDLYGYTF
>TRBD1|TRBJ2-2|TRBV6-1|.
TGTGCCAGCAGTGTTAGGGGGCCCGGGGAGCTGTTTTTT
CASSVRGPGELFF
>.|TRBJ2-5|TRBV6-1|.
TGTGCCAGCAGTTGGACTGTAACGCTCCAAGAGACCCAGTACTTC
CASSWTVTLQETQYF
>TRBD2|TRBJ2-3|TRBV2|.
TGTGCCAGCAGTGATTGGGCGGGGGGGAGCACAGATACGCAGTATTTT
CASSDWAGGSTDTQYF
>TRBD2|TRBJ2-5|TRBV10-3|.
TGTGCCATCAGTTCTAGAGCGGGGGGGCCGCAAGAGACCCAGTACTTC
CAISSRAGGPQETQYF
>TRBD1|TRBJ2-3|TRBV10-3|.
TGTGCCATCAGGGGACAGGGAATGACAGATACGCAGTATTTT
CAIRGQGMTDTQYF
>.|TRBJ2-1|TRBV7-9|.
TGTGCCAGCAGCTTAGTCCTGGGGGCCGTCGATGAGCAGTTCTTC
CASSLVLGAVDEQFF
>.|TRBJ1-6|TRBV19|.
TGTGCCGTCGCGATGAGGGGGAACAATTCACCCCTCCACTTT
CAVAMRGNNSPLHF
>TRBD1|TRBJ1-1|TRBV4-1|few
TGCGCCAGCAGCCAAGACCCGACAGGGCTTTACGGAGCTTTCTTT
CASSQDPTGLYGAFF
>TRBD2|TRBJ2-2|TRBV7-2|.
TGTGCCAGCACACGACTAGCGGGGACCACCGGGGAGCTGTTTTTT
CASTRLAGTTGELFF
>.|TRBJ2-1|TRBV6-1|.
TGTGCCAGCAGAGCTCAGGGCTCCTACAATGAGCAGTTCTTC
CASRAQGSYNEQFF
>TRBD1|TRBJ1-2|TRBV6-5|.
TGTGCCAGCAGTTCAGCAATGACAGGGGTGAATGGCTACACCTTC
CASSSAMTGVNGYTF
>TRBD2|TRBJ2-5|TRBV6-5|once
TGTGCCAGCAGATTACGGGGGGAAGAGACCCAGTACTTC
CASRLRGEETQYF
>TRBD1|TRBJ1-4|TRBV11-2|once
TGTGCCAGCAGCGCCGGACAGGGGCTGGGTGAAAAACTGTTTTTT
CASSAGQGLGEKLFF
>.|TRBJ2-2|TRBV5-4|few
TGTGCCAGCAGCTTAGGACAAAACACCGGGGAGCTGTTTTTT
CASSLGQNTGELFF
>TRBD2|TRBJ2-7|TRBV30|.
TGTGCCTGTAGCGGGGGGGTATACGAGCAGTACTTC
CACSGGVYEQYF
>.|TRBJ1-5|TRBV5-4|few
TGTGCCAGCAGCTGGGGAGGGGTTTCGAGCAATCAGCCCCAGCATTTT
CASSWGGVSSNQPQHF
>.|TRBJ1-1|TRBV19|.
TGTGCCAGTAGTAACCCGGGAACCATGAACACTGAAGCTTTCTTT
CASSNPGTMNTEAFF
>TRBD1|TRBJ2-5|TRBV2|.
TGTGCCAGCAGGAGGACAGGGATTGTTGACCAAGAGACCCAGTACTTC
CASRRTGIVDQETQYF
>.|TRBJ1-2|TRBV5-1|.
TGCGCCAGCAGCTTCTCCGGAACTACTGGCTACACCTTC
CASSFSGTTGYTF
>TRBD1|TRBJ2-7|TRBV5-1|.
TGCGCCAGCAGCCTCCGGGACAGGGGGTCCTACGAGCAGTACTTC
CASSLRDRGSYEQYF
>.|TRBJ2-1|TRBV6-5|.
TGTGCCAGCAGCCGTAACAATTATGATGAGCAGTTCTTC
CASSRNNYDEQFF
>.|TRBJ1-2|TRBV9|.
TGTGCCAGCAGCGTAGCGGACGAGGGCCCTCCGGGTGGCTACACCTTC
CASSVADEGPPGGYTF
>.|TRBJ2-1|TRBV27|.
TGTGCCAGCAGTTTGGCCCCGCCGACTAGTTGGGTCAATGAGCAGTTCTTC
CASSLAPPTSWVNEQFF
>TRBD2|TRBJ2-5|TRBV14|.
TGTGCCAGCAGCTTACCTCTAGCGGGGGCAGAGACCCAGTACTTC
CASSLPLAGAETQYF
>.|TRBJ1-5|TRBV7-9|few
TGTGCCAGCAGCTTTACAGGGTACAATCAGCCCCAGCATTTT
CASSFTGYNQPQHF
>TRBD1|TRBJ1-4|TRBV2|few
TGTGCCAGCAGCCGAAATCCGGGACAGGGTAACGAAAAACTGTTTTTT
CASSRNPGQGNEKLFF
>TRBD1|TRBJ1-3|TRBV5-1|once
TGCGCCAGCAGCTCAGAGACAGGGGGCACTGGAAACACCATATATTTT
CASSSETGGTGNTIYF
>TRBD1|TRBJ1-5|TRBV19|.
TGTGCCAGTAGTATCGTTGGGACAGGGGCTCAGCCCCAGCATTTT
CASSIVGTGAQPQHF
>.|TRBJ2-7|TRBV11-1|.
TGTGCCAGCAGCTTTACACATTCCTACGAGCAGTACTTC
CASSFTHSYEQYF
>.|TRBJ1-1|TRBV10-3|.
TGTGCCATCAGGTGGACACAGCGAACTGAAGCTTTCTTT
CAIRWTQRTEAFF
>TRBD1|TRBJ2-7|TRBV23-1|.
TGCGCCAGCAGTCCCATCTGGGGGGGACAGGGGGCCTACGAGCAGTACTTC
CASSPIWGGQGAYEQYF
>TRBD1|TRBJ1-2|TRBV2|.
TGTGCCAGCAGTGAGACAGGGATCGATGGCTACACCTTC
CASSETGIDGYTF